The 30 T cell receptor beta chains below come from one sample, sequenced in a study of cytomegalovirus exposure and HLA in healthy donors. Both 60 Vbeta primers and 13 Jbeta primers went into the PCR. The table came from immunoSEQ multiplex PCR; TCRdb's copy has only in-frame clones and leaves some out. The data show 150,000 or so clones, with roughly 80% seen just once and about an eighth held by the top ten. The specimen was PBMCs. The origin of the receptors is a woman aged 35 to 49 in good health and CMV-seronegative.

The chain couples TRBV5-6 to TRBJ2-7, with a weak D call TRBD1 (5 bases). V was clipped by 0 bases and J by 7 bases, with 17 bases between them. This CDR3 is built from 15 residues. CDR1 is SGHDT and CDR2 is YYEEEE in the germline V gene. This CDR3 reads CASSLDGHLFLEQYF. CDR3 coding DNA: TGTGCCAGCAGCTTGGATGGACATCTTTTTTTGGAGCAGTACTTC.

The V call is TRBV7-2, the J call TRBJ2-2; D is undetermined. There are 14 residues in the CDR3. Germline V CDR1 and CDR2: SGHTA, FQGNSA. V lost 1 base to trimming and J lost 2 bases, with 5 bases between them. The CDR3 sequence is CASSLGRNTGELFF. The DNA of the CDR3 is TGTGCCAGCAGCTTAGGGAGAAACACCGGGGAGCTGTTTTTT. Full variable domain (missing parts from reference TRBV7-2 and TRBJ2-2): GAGVSQSPSNKVTEKGKDVELRCDPISGHTALYWYRQSLGQGLEFLIYFQGNSAPDKSGLPSDRFSAERTGGSVSTLTIQRTQQEDSAVYLCASSLGRNTGELFFGEGSRLTVL.

Concerning this clone itself: At one end the junction does not follow the germline gene, possibly because of a read error. The chain links TRBV7-2 to TRBJ2-4, with TRBD2 identical over 8 bases. Germline CDR1 is SGHTA and CDR2 is FQGNSA. The CDR3 contains 17 residues. In DNA, the CDR3 is TGTGCCAGCGGAAGACGGGGGGGTACTTCGGCCAAAAACAGTCAGTACTTC. It codes for CASGRRGGTSAKNSQYF.

This chain links TRBV27 with TRBJ1-4; D unresolved. CDR3 length: 17 residues. CDR1 is MNHEY and CDR2 is SMNVEV in the germline V gene (reference sequence). The V and J ends lost 6 bases and 1 base respectively, with 18 bases between them. This CDR3 is CASSFPISGGTNEKLFF. Written as DNA, the CDR3 is TGTGCCAGCAGCTTCCCGATCTCCGGCGGAACTAATGAAAAACTGTTTTTT.

V usage is TRBV11-3 and J usage is TRBJ1-2; D possibly corresponds to TRBD1 (6 bases). V gave up 4 bases and J gave up 6 bases, with 15 bases separating them. The CDR3 consists of 14 residues. Germline V lookup: CDR1 SGHNT, CDR2 YENEEA. In nucleotides, the CDR3 is TGTGCCAGCAGCTCACTTCCCAGGGGTAATGGCTACACCTTC. Translated: CASSSLPRGNGYTF.

The gene calls are TRBV11-3 and TRBJ1-4, with TRBD1 matching over 9 bases. The CDR3 totals 15 residues. Trimming took 4 bases from V and 4 from J; bases not matched to a gene: 4. Germline-derived CDR1 and CDR2 are SGHNT and YENEEA. CDR3 protein: CASSSGTGINEKLFF. CDR3 bases: TGTGCCAGCAGCTCCGGGACAGGGATTAATGAAAAACTGTTTTTT.

The J gene is TRBJ2-3, the V gene TRBV15; the D gene is possibly TRBD1 (5 bases). Trimming cost V 2 bases and J 4 bases, with 13 bases left between them. CDR1 is LNHNV and CDR2 is YYDKDF in the germline V gene (reference sequence). The CDR3 consists of 15 residues. The CDR3 bases are TGTGCCACCAGCAGACGGCAGGGTTCGGCAGATACGCAGTATTTT. Translated: CATSRRQGSADTQYF.

This clone was recorded a few times. This chain links TRBV27 with TRBJ2-2; TRBD2 agrees at 14 bases. Germline V CDR1 and CDR2: MNHEY, SMNVEV (reference sequence). The CDR3 covers 18 residues. V was pared by 5 bases and J by 5 bases, with 10 bases of the junction left unmatched. CDR3 sequence: CASSPGLAGDSWTGELFF. CDR3 DNA: TGTGCCAGCAGTCCGGGACTAGCGGGAGATAGTTGGACCGGGGAGCTGTTTTTT.

The sample holds one count of this clone. The chain combines TRBV5-1 with TRBJ2-5, with TRBD2 matching 11 bases. CDR1 is SGHRS, CDR2 YFSETQ, per germline. V was clipped by 4 bases and J by 7 bases; unmatched bases: 15. This CDR3 comprises 17 residues. The CDR3 protein is CASSPDTLAGGRGTQYF. The CDR3 region has the DNA TGCGCCAGCAGCCCCGATACTCTAGCGGGAGGTCGGGGGACCCAGTACTTC.

This chain joins TRBV6-6 and TRBJ2-7; 9 bases align to TRBD1. With 0 bases clipped from V and 6 bases from J, the junction kept 6 bases outside the gene matches. Germline CDR1 reads MNHNY; CDR2 reads SVGAGI (reference sequence). The CDR3 runs to 15 residues. The CDR3 loop is CASSYSGQGGGEQYF. The CDR3 nucleotides are TGTGCCAGCAGTTACTCGGGACAGGGAGGGGGCGAGCAGTACTTC.

The CDR3: CASSLDGTYEQYF. The DNA of the CDR3 is TGCGCCAGCAGCTTGGACGGGACCTACGAGCAGTACTTC. V is TRBV5-1 and J is TRBJ2-7; tentatively, D is TRBD2 (5 bases). Germline V gene lookup returns CDR1 SGHRS and CDR2 YFSETQ. V lost 0 bases, J lost 2 bases, and 6 bases lay in between. The CDR3 extends over 13 amino acids.

This chain connects TRBV5-1 to TRBJ2-2, with 11 bases that match TRBD1. The germline gives CDR1 SGHRS, CDR2 YFSETQ. This CDR3 region has 17 residues. After removal of 3 bases from V and 1 base from J, the junction contained 5 bases not matched to a gene. The CDR3 DNA follows: TGCGCCAGCAGCTCGGGGACAGGGGGATTGAACACCGGGGAGCTGTTTTTT. The encoded protein is CASSSGTGGLNTGELFF.

V usage is TRBV7-3 and J usage is TRBJ2-2; 11 bases map to TRBD1. This CDR3 region has 16 residues. CDR1 SGHTA and CDR2 FQGTGA come from the germline V gene. The V and J ends lost 5 bases and 6 bases, in that order; junction bases with no gene match: 8. The CDR3 DNA follows: TGTGCCAGCAGCCCAAGGACAGGGGGCTTGTCCGGGGAGCTGTTTTTT. This encodes CASSPRTGGLSGELFF. The whole variable domain, remainder taken from reference TRBV7-3 and TRBJ2-2, is GAGVSQTPSNKVTEKGKYVELRCDPISGHTALYWYRQSLGQGPEFLIYFQGTGAADDSGLPNDRFFAVRPEGSVSTLKIQRTERGDSAVYLCASSPRTGGLSGELFFGEGSRLTVL.

V is TRBV5-1 and J is TRBJ2-7, with 7 bases lining up with TRBD1. V shed 2 bases, J shed 1 base, and the junction held 12 bases outside the gene matches. The CDR3 is 17 residues long. The germline V gene encodes CDR1 SGHRS and CDR2 YFSETQ. CDR3 amino acids: CASSFAPMSGQSYEQYF. The CDR3 DNA is TGCGCCAGCAGCTTCGCCCCAATGTCGGGACAGTCCTACGAGCAGTACTTC.

The chain is built from TRBV6-6 and TRBJ1-3; D remains ambiguous. The CDR3 spans 14 residues. V was cut by 4 bases and J by 0 bases, with 7 bases left in between. Germline CDR1 is MNHNY and CDR2 is SVGAGI (reference sequence). The CDR3 sequence is CASSLEYSGNTIYF. DNA for the CDR3: TGTGCCAGCAGTTTAGAGTACTCTGGAAACACCATATATTTT.

This chain connects TRBV30 to TRBJ1-2, with 7 nucleotides matching TRBD1. The CDR3 is 14 residues long. The J segment lost 4 bases and the V segment lost 0 bases, leaving 5 bases of the junction unmatched. Looked up from germline, CDR1 is GTSNPN and CDR2 is SVGIG (reference sequence). As DNA, the CDR3 is TGTGCCTGGAGTGTTCCGACAGGGATCTATGGCTACACCTTC. It translates to CAWSVPTGIYGYTF.

The chain combines TRBV29-1 with TRBJ1-2, with 9 bases that match TRBD1. The ends lost 4 bases at V and 5 bases at J; junction bases unmatched: 5. Per germline, CDR1 SQVTM and CDR2 ANQGSEA. The CDR3 is 13 amino acids. The CDR3 DNA follows: TGCAGCGTTGGACGCGGGACAGGGTATGGCTACACCTTC. Translation gives CSVGRGTGYGYTF.

The gene calls are TRBV19 and TRBJ2-1; TRBD2 is a possible D gene (6 bases). The CDR3 consists of 16 residues. V was trimmed by 4 bases and J by 7 bases, leaving 20 bases between them. Germline values: CDR1 LNHDA, CDR2 SQIVND (reference sequence). The CDR3 DNA is TGTGCCAGTAGTACTACTACCGGGACTGGGTGGAATGAGCAGTTCTTC. This codes for CASSTTTGTGWNEQFF.

The chain uses TRBV30 and TRBJ2-3, with D possibly being TRBD1 (5 bases). Germline V CDR1 and CDR2: GTSNPN, SVGIG (reference sequence). CDR3 length: 13 amino acids. With 3 bases removed from V and 2 bases from J, the gap between germline ends came to 9 bases. The CDR3 sequence is CAWRGRNTDTQYF. CDR3 sequence (DNA): TGTGCCTGGAGGGGGCGGAACACAGATACGCAGTATTTT.

The V and J genes are TRBV6-1 and TRBJ1-6, with no clear D. CDR1 and CDR2 from the germline V gene are MNHNS and SASEGT. This CDR3 has 15 amino acids. Trimming stripped 4 bases from V and 9 bases from J, with 16 bases between. As DNA, the CDR3 is TGTGCCAGCAGTGGTACAGACTCCGGAGGTTCACCCCTCCACTTT. Translated: CASSGTDSGGSPLHF.

The table lists this clone with a few counts. The genes are TRBV6-5 and TRBJ2-4; 9 nucleotides align to TRBD2. CDR3 length: 16 residues. CDR1 MNHEY and CDR2 SVGAGI come from the germline V gene. The ends lost 2 bases at V and 8 bases at J; junction bases unmatched: 10. The CDR3 DNA follows: TGTGCCAGCAGTTACGGGCGGGGGGGTAAAAGGGACATTCAGTACTTC. Protein product: CASSYGRGGKRDIQYF.

This clone turned up a few times. The V and J genes are TRBV4-3 and TRBJ1-3; D uncertain. The germline V and J ends were trimmed by 0 bases and 0 bases, with 6 bases remaining between them. CDR1 is LGHNA, CDR2 YSLEER, per germline. The CDR3 has 15 amino acids. CDR3 amino acids: CASSQDPSSGNTIYF. The CDR3 coding sequence is TGCGCCAGCAGCCAAGATCCGAGCTCTGGAAACACCATATATTTT.

This clone was seen a few times. The V call is TRBV4-3, the J call TRBJ1-2; no firm D call. V lost 0 bases and J 3 bases, leaving 14 bases between the germline ends. The germline V gene has CDR1 LGHNA and CDR2 YSLEER. CDR3 length equals 16 residues. The CDR3 sequence: CASSQDRVAAYYGYTF. CDR3 DNA: TGCGCCAGCAGCCAAGATCGGGTCGCGGCCTACTATGGCTACACCTTC.

The chain carries TRBV7-9 and TRBJ2-5, with 9 bases identical to TRBD1. The closer fit of TRBJ2-7 to the DNA end suggests the J call may be wrong. Germline lookup yields CDR1 SEHNR and CDR2 FQNEAQ (reference sequence). The CDR3 length is 16 residues. The CDR3 DNA follows: TGTGCCAGCAGCTTAGCGTGGGGACAGGGTACGTACGAGCAGTACTTC. Translation gives CASSLAWGQGTYEQYF.

The chain couples TRBV6-6 to TRBJ1-4; D possibly corresponds to TRBD1 (5 bases). CDR1 and CDR2 (germline): MNHNY, SVGAGI (reference sequence). This CDR3 has 14 amino acids. With 2 bases removed from V and 6 bases from J, the gap between germline ends came to 10 bases. CDR3 nucleotides: TGTGCCAGCAGTTACGGCAGGGCTGATGAAAAACTGTTTTTT. It translates to CASSYGRADEKLFF.

The V call is TRBV28, the J call TRBJ2-6; tentatively, D is TRBD2 (5 bases). This CDR3 spans 17 amino acids. Trimming shortened V by 5 bases and J by 4 bases, and 18 bases separated the two germline ends. Germline CDR1 is MDHEN and CDR2 is SYDVKM. CDR3 sequence: CASSPPGINSGANVLTF. The CDR3, as DNA: TGTGCCAGCAGTCCCCCCGGGATAAACTCGGGGGCCAACGTCCTGACTTTC.

This clone has just a few counts. The chain couples TRBV19 to TRBJ1-1; TRBD1 might be the D (6 bases). This CDR3 contains 15 residues. CDR1 is LNHDA, CDR2 SQIVND, per germline (reference sequence). V dropped 3 bases and J dropped 6 bases, with 17 bases sitting between them. CDR3 protein: CASSIIGQKNPEAFF. The CDR3 DNA reads TGTGCCAGTAGTATCATAGGACAGAAAAACCCTGAAGCTTTCTTT.

This clone was detected a few times. The same CDR3 is also encoded by other DNA sequences in this sample. This sequence joins TRBV28 and TRBJ2-7; tentatively, D is TRBD2 (6 bases). Germline V gives CDR1 MDHEN, CDR2 SYDVKM. This CDR3 has 15 amino acids. V lost 2 bases and J 3 bases, leaving 14 bases between the germline ends. CDR3 bases: TGTGCCAGCAGTTTAGCCGGGGGTCTAAGCTACGAGCAGTACTTC. This sequence encodes CASSLAGGLSYEQYF.

This rearrangement joins TRBV11-3 to TRBJ2-7, with 9 bases matching TRBD1. Germline CDR1 reads SGHNT; CDR2 reads YENEEA. Trimming cost V 4 bases and J 1 base; bases outside gene matches: 5. The CDR3 sequence is 15 residues long. CDR3: CASSSLGTGSYEQYF. The CDR3 DNA follows: TGTGCCAGCAGCTCCCTTGGGACAGGGTCCTACGAGCAGTACTTC.

The genes are TRBV2 and TRBJ2-7; a weak D match, TRBD1 (6 bases). The CDR3 runs to 13 residues. V lost 6 bases and J lost 3, with 12 bases in between. Germline V gives CDR1 SNHLY, CDR2 FYNNEI. The CDR3 loop reads CASRLRQDYEQYF. The CDR3, as DNA: TGTGCCAGCAGACTCAGACAGGACTACGAGCAGTACTTC. The complete variable domain, with remaining parts taken from reference TRBV2 and TRBJ2-7, reads EPEVTQTPSHQVTQMGQEVILRCVPISNHLYFYWYRQILGQKVEFLVSFYNNEISEKSEIFDDQFSVERPDGSNFTLKIRSTKLEDSAMYFCASRLRQDYEQYFGPGTRLTVT.